The present TCR beta chain was sequenced within a study of T cell responses to AZD1222 COVID-19 vaccine. Notes on the study in general: Spike-spanning, vaccine-associated CD4 TCRs were dominant at 160-218 and 743-854.

On this clone itself: Its antigen is unidentified.

The V end was cut by 0 bases, the J end by 12 bases, with 12 bases between. CDR3 length: 14 amino acids. Germline lookup yields CDR1 LGHNA and CDR2 YNFKEQ. Repertoires were generated with immunoSEQ multiplex PCR, while TCRdb's copy carries only in-frame clones and drops some. The profile covers 90,000 to 120,000 clones, with around nine tenths appearing a single time and about 6.8% taken by the ten largest. The rearrangement joins TRBV4-2 to TRBJ1-6, with D uncertain. The source was peripheral blood, collected 28 days after the second AZD1222 dose. The receptor was isolated from an adult who received the AZD1222 COVID-19 vaccine. The CDR3 loop is CASSQEPQALPLHF. DNA of the CDR3: TGTGCCAGCAGCCAAGAGCCCCAGGCCCTACCCCTCCACTTT.